The 17 T cell receptor beta chains given below trace back to one sample, sequenced in a study of blood T cell repertoires in COVID-19. The data were produced by immunoSEQ multiplex PCR, yet TCRdb's version contains in-frame clones alone and is incomplete. The table includes 270,000 or so clones, approximately 90% detected once. Sequencing was performed on PBMCs or T cells enriched from blood (not recorded which). The receptors were sampled from a woman aged 25 to 45 with acute COVID-19.

This sequence joins TRBV19 and TRBJ2-7; 7 bases fit TRBD1. This CDR3 is 14 amino acids long. In germline, CDR1 is LNHDA, CDR2 SQIVND (reference sequence). The junction had 8 bases not matched to a gene; V was cut back by 5 bases and J by 4 bases. In DNA, the CDR3 is TGTGCCAGTAGTCCCCGGGACAGACAATACGAGCAGTACTTC. Its protein is CASSPRDRQYEQYF.

The chain employs TRBV18 and TRBJ2-7; 8 bases agree with TRBD2. The CDR3 is 14 residues long. CDR1 is KGHSH and CDR2 is LQKENI in the germline V gene. The V and J ends lost 2 bases and 6 bases, in that order; junction bases with no gene match: 6. The CDR3 loop reads CASSPTGTSSEQYF. Here the CDR3 DNA reads TGTGCCAGCTCACCAACCGGGACTAGTTCCGAGCAGTACTTC.

This clone came up once. The rearrangement joins TRBV19 to TRBJ1-5, with 11 bases identical to TRBD1. After removal of 5 bases from V and 4 bases from J, the junction contained 4 bases not matched to a gene. There are 15 residues in the CDR3. CDR1 is LNHDA, CDR2 SQIVND, per germline (reference sequence). CDR3 in DNA: TGTGCCAGTAGTCTCGGGACAGGGGGAAATCAGCCCCAGCATTTT. Translating it yields CASSLGTGGNQPQHF.

A few counts support this clone. The rearrangement uses TRBV7-6 and TRBJ2-7, with no clear D. The CDR3 length is 14 residues. Germline V gives CDR1 SGHVS, CDR2 FNYEAQ. The V end was cut by 1 base, the J end by 2 bases, with 9 bases between. The CDR3 region has the DNA TGTGCCAGCAGCTTAGACAGTGAGACCTACGAGCAGTACTTC. This sequence encodes CASSLDSETYEQYF.

The chain joins TRBV28 to TRBJ2-1, with TRBD2 matching over 7 bases. V trimming: 6 bases; J trimming: 3 bases; junction bases outside the gene matches: 2. Germline CDR1 reads MDHEN; CDR2 reads SYDVKM. This CDR3 contains 13 residues. This chain's CDR3 is CASRSGNYNEQFF. The CDR3 DNA sequence: TGTGCCAGCAGGAGCGGGAACTACAATGAGCAGTTCTTC.

The chain combines TRBV7-9 with TRBJ1-4; TRBD1 agrees at 10 bases. The CDR3 totals 16 residues. J was trimmed by 5 bases and V by 6 bases; bases with no gene match: 9. Germline assignment: CDR1 SEHNR and CDR2 FQNEAQ (reference sequence). The CDR3 here is CASSYPGQGRNEKLFF. The CDR3 DNA reads TGTGCCAGCAGTTACCCGGGACAGGGGAGGAATGAAAAACTGTTTTTT.

J is TRBJ1-5 and V is TRBV21-1; the table gives TRBD1 as D, unverified against the DNA. TRBV21-1 is assigned pseudogene status. There are 19 residues in the CDR3. CDR3 sequence (DNA): TGTGCCAGCAGCAAAAAGAGGACAGGGGGCGCTTCGAGCAATCAGCCCCAGCATTTT. This encodes CASSKKRTGGASSNQPQHF.

A single count supports this clone. The chain uses TRBV6-2 or TRBV6-3 and TRBJ2-1, with 13 bases identical to TRBD2. J was trimmed by 5 bases and V by 5 bases; bases with no gene match: 3. The CDR3 totals 15 residues. Germline values: CDR1 MNHEY, CDR2 SVGEGT. The CDR3 bases are TGTGCCAGCAGTCCGGGACTAGCGGGACACAATGAGCAGTTCTTC. Its protein product is CASSPGLAGHNEQFF.

In DNA form, the CDR3 reads TGTGCCAGCAGCTTAGATAGCGGGACGAACACCGGGGAGCTGTTTTTT. Translating it yields CASSLDSGTNTGELFF. This sequence joins TRBV7-9 and TRBJ2-2; 8 nucleotides agree with TRBD2. This CDR3 is built from 16 residues. Germline CDR1 and CDR2: SEHNR and FQNEAQ (reference sequence). V lost 1 base to trimming and J lost 0 bases; unmatched junction nucleotides: 1.

This sequence joins TRBV19 and TRBJ1-2; no clear D. The CDR3 is made up of 15 amino acids. Trimming cost V 5 bases and J 0 bases, with 13 bases left between them. Germline-derived CDR1 and CDR2 are LNHDA and SQIVND (reference sequence). CDR3 nucleotide sequence: TGTGCCAGTAGTGCTCAAGAGTCGGCTAACTATGGCTACACCTTC. Its protein is CASSAQESANYGYTF.

The rearrangement joins TRBV28 to TRBJ2-7; the D gene is possibly TRBD1 (5 bases). The CDR3 consists of 13 residues. The germline V gene encodes CDR1 MDHEN and CDR2 SYDVKM. V lost 6 bases, J lost 6 bases, and 15 bases lay in between. Here the CDR3 DNA reads TGTGCCAGCAGCTGGGCAGGGTCTACCGAGCAGTACTTC. As protein: CASSWAGSTEQYF.

CDR3 region: CASSLGATGELFF. In DNA form, the CDR3 reads TGTGCCAGCAGCCTCGGAGCGACCGGGGAGCTGTTTTTT. The chain combines TRBV3-1 (or the pseudogene TRBV3-2) with TRBJ2-2; D gene ambiguous. The V end was cut by 4 bases, the J end by 5 bases, with 8 bases between. The CDR3 totals 13 residues. In germline, CDR1 is LGHDT, CDR2 YNNKEL (reference sequence).

DNA for the CDR3: TGTGCCAGGTGCGAGGAGCTGTTTTTT. Encoded protein: CARCEELFF. The chain couples TRBV9 to TRBJ2-2, with unresolved D. The CDR3 is made up of 9 amino acids. The germline CDR1 and CDR2 sequences are SGDLS and YYNGEE. V lost 8 bases to trimming and J lost 10 bases, with 6 bases between them.

The V call is TRBV4-2, the J call TRBJ1-3, with D uncertain. The CDR3 has 15 residues. Trimming cost V 0 bases and J 2 bases, with 8 bases left between them. Per the germline V gene, CDR1 is LGHNA and CDR2 is YNFKEQ. The CDR3 DNA is TGTGCCAGCAGCCAAGATCCCGGGGCTGGAAACACCATATATTTT. It yields the protein CASSQDPGAGNTIYF.

The chain combines TRBV11-2 with TRBJ1-2; D might be TRBD1 (5 bases). Germline loops: CDR1 SGHAT, CDR2 FQNNGV. Trimming took off 5 bases at V and 2 bases at J, with 12 bases between the two ends. The CDR3 covers 14 residues. The CDR3: CASSPLTVNYGYTF. CDR3 DNA sequence: TGTGCCAGCAGCCCGCTGACAGTAAACTATGGCTACACCTTC.

This clone was seen once. The V call is TRBV4-2, the J call TRBJ2-7, with TRBD1 matching 7 bases. The CDR3 loop spans 15 amino acids. CDR1 and CDR2 from the germline V gene are LGHNA and YNFKEQ. The V segment lost 1 base and the J segment 0 bases; nucleotides outside the gene matches: 3. The chain's CDR3 is CASSQGRTGSYEQYF. As DNA, the CDR3 is TGTGCCAGCAGCCAAGGACGGACAGGCTCCTACGAGCAGTACTTC.

This rearrangement joins TRBV27 to TRBJ2-3; a possible D gene is TRBD2 (5 bases). Germline CDR1 is MNHEY and CDR2 is SMNVEV (reference sequence). The V end lost 6 bases, the J end lost 0 bases, and 19 bases lay between the germline ends. This CDR3 contains 17 residues. The CDR3 DNA is TGTGCCAGCAGCCACTCCTGGTCGGGGTCTAGCACAGATACGCAGTATTTT. It yields the protein CASSHSWSGSSTDTQYF.